This passage covers 22 T cell receptor beta chains from one sample sequenced in a study of metastatic and nonmetastatic thyroid tumors. TCRdb redid the clone calls on the PCR reads using MiXCR. The table includes tens of thousands of clones, roughly 9.8% detected once. There were no patients who had received any treatment before thyroid surgery. The sample comprised blood. These receptors all come from a female donor with papillary thyroid cancer or a benign thyroid nodule (not recorded which). Some clones in this sample may be carry-over from other donors' samples.

This clone was seen only a few times. A much larger clone differs from this one at a single base, so this may be a read error. J is TRBJ1-3 and V is TRBV7-9; the D gene is possibly TRBD1 (5 bases). Looked up from germline, CDR1 is SEHNR and CDR2 is FQNEAQ (reference sequence). The CDR3 loop spans 15 amino acids. CDR3 bases: TGTGCCAGCATCTTAGCCGGGACGTCTAAGCGATCCATATATTTT. Its translation: CASILAGTSKRSIYF.

The sample holds many counts of this clone. The chain recombines TRBV16 with TRBJ1-2, with no clear D. Trimming took off 0 bases at V and 3 bases at J, with 8 bases between the two ends. CDR1 KGHSY and CDR2 FQNENV come from the germline V gene. This CDR3 has 14 amino acids. CDR3 loop: CASSQSPSDYGYTF. CDR3 sequence (DNA): TGTGCCAGCAGCCAATCACCAAGTGACTATGGCTACACCTTC.

Many counts were recorded for this clone. The V gene is TRBV5-1, the J gene TRBJ1-4, with D tentatively TRBD1 (6 bases). The CDR3 has 14 residues. V dropped 3 bases and J dropped 6 bases, with 12 bases sitting between them. CDR1 and CDR2 (germline): SGHRS, YFSETQ. The CDR3 coding sequence is TGCGCCAGCAGCTGGACAGCTGGGGATGAAAAACTGTTTTTT. Its translation is CASSWTAGDEKLFF.

This clone turned up a few times. The chain recombines TRBV12-3 or TRBV12-4 with TRBJ1-6, with D possibly TRBD1 on 6 matching bases. This CDR3 has 15 residues. V was pared by 5 bases and J by 7 bases, with 15 bases between. The CDR3 region is CASSESEQGNSPLHF. The CDR3 nucleotides are TGTGCCAGCAGTGAGTCCGAACAGGGCAATTCACCCCTCCACTTT.

This clone has just a few counts. This sample also contains other DNA sequences that code for the same CDR3. This sequence joins TRBV20-1 and TRBJ2-1, with 11 bases aligning to TRBD2. The CDR3 runs to 14 residues. Germline loops: CDR1 DFQATT, CDR2 SNEGSKA (reference sequence). Trimming cost V 6 bases and J 3 bases; bases outside gene matches: 4. CDR3 sequence reads: CSARLAGFYNEQFF. CDR3 DNA sequence: TGCAGTGCCCGACTAGCGGGATTCTACAATGAGCAGTTCTTC.

Ten or more counts support this clone. DNA for the CDR3: TGTGCCACCAGTGATTCGCAGGGGAGATGGGAGACCCAGTACTTC. Translated: CATSDSQGRWETQYF. The chain uses TRBV24-1 and TRBJ2-5; D is possibly TRBD1 (6 bases). Trimming took off 2 bases at V and 5 bases at J, with 14 bases between the two ends. The CDR3 has 15 residues. Germline loops: CDR1 KGHDR, CDR2 SFDVKD.

This clone is a singleton in its sample. Just one base apart from a much larger clone, this may be a read error. V and J are TRBV9 and TRBJ2-7; 9 nucleotides agree with TRBD2. Per germline, CDR1 SGDLS and CDR2 YYNGEE. This CDR3 contains 18 residues. The DNA of the CDR3 is TGTACCAGCAGCCCTACACCCTTTGCGGGAGGGCAATTCTACGAGCAGTACTTC. Its protein is CTSSPTPFAGGQFYEQYF.

There are many counts of this clone. J is TRBJ2-1 and V is TRBV11-2; TRBD2 is a possible D gene (5 bases). The CDR3 consists of 14 residues. Trimming removed 5 bases from V and 5 bases from J, with 13 bases in between. Germline loops: CDR1 SGHAT, CDR2 FQNNGV. CDR3 amino acids: CASSAITRNNEQFF. In nucleotides, the CDR3 is TGTGCCAGCAGCGCCATTACTAGAAACAATGAGCAGTTCTTC.

This clone was detected many times. The chain has TRBV7-8 and TRBJ2-7, with D possibly matching TRBD1 (6 bases). Germline V gene data show CDR1 as SGHVS and CDR2 as FQNEAQ. The CDR3 is 15 amino acids. V lost 0 bases to trimming and J lost 4 bases, with 13 bases between them. CDR3 amino acids: CASSLAPDSFYEQYF. The CDR3 DNA follows: TGTGCCAGCAGCTTAGCGCCGGACAGCTTTTACGAGCAGTACTTC.

This clone was observed at least ten times. The chain joins TRBV12-3 or TRBV12-4 to TRBJ1-1; 7 bases agree with TRBD1. The CDR3 loop spans 14 amino acids. The V gene end was trimmed by 5 bases and the J gene end by 2 bases; junction bases not matched to a gene: 5. In DNA, the CDR3 is TGTGCCAGCAGTACAGGGGCATTCAACACTGAAGCTTTCTTT. This gives the protein CASSTGAFNTEAFF.

This clone was seen more than once but under ten times. Given a much more abundant clone one base away, this may be a read error. At the DNA level, this CDR3 is encoded by other sequences in the same sample as well. This chain connects TRBV10-3 to TRBJ1-5; D not resolved. Germline V gene lookup returns CDR1 ENHRY and CDR2 SYGVKD. This CDR3 is 15 amino acids long. V lost 6 bases and J 4 bases, leaving 16 bases between the germline ends. This CDR3 is CAISQSGTDNQPQHF. CDR3 coding DNA: TGTGCCATCAGCCAATCCGGCACAGATAATCAGCCCCAGCATTTT.

This clone has only a few counts. The chain links TRBV6-1 to TRBJ2-3, with 7 bases matching TRBD2. The CDR3 is made up of 14 amino acids. The ends lost 4 bases at V and 7 bases at J; junction bases unmatched: 8. Per germline, CDR1 MNHNS and CDR2 SASEGT. CDR3 bases: TGTGCCAGCAGTGCGCTCGGGAGGAGTCATACGCAGTATTTT. Translation: CASSALGRSHTQYF.

This clone has at least ten counts. The V and J genes are TRBV6-5 and TRBJ1-5; no reliable D call. The CDR3 has 15 residues. Germline CDR1 is MNHEY and CDR2 is SVGAGI. Trimming cost V 4 bases and J 3 bases, with 13 bases left between them. The CDR3 spells CASSLGIGSNQPQHF. The CDR3 DNA reads as TGTGCCAGCAGTTTGGGGATAGGATCCAATCAGCCCCAGCATTTT.

The sample holds many counts of this clone. This sample also contains other DNA sequences that code for the same CDR3. The CDR3 here is CASSLGPRSQNIQYF. Written as DNA, the CDR3 is TGTGCCAGCAGTTTAGGACCCCGTTCGCAAAACATTCAGTACTTC. This chain joins TRBV12-3 or TRBV12-4 and TRBJ2-4; D not resolved. V gave up 1 base and J gave up 5 bases, with 12 bases separating them. The CDR3 runs 15 residues.

This clone was counted at least ten times. The junction departs from the called germline gene at one end, perhaps through a read error. The rearrangement links TRBV19 to TRBJ2-7, with 15 bases that match TRBD2. This CDR3 has 18 amino acids. Looked up from germline, CDR1 is LNHDA and CDR2 is SQIVND (reference sequence). CDR3 residues: CVSSQWGLAGGGFYEQYF. CDR3 DNA sequence: TGTGTCAGTAGTCAATGGGGACTAGCGGGAGGCGGTTTCTACGAGCAGTACTTC.

This clone was seen many times. It may be a read error: a sequence one base away is much more abundant. The rearrangement joins TRBV6-1 to TRBJ2-7, with a tentative D call TRBD2 (7 bases). Per germline, CDR1 MNHNS and CDR2 SASEGT. V lost 3 bases to trimming and J lost 2 bases, with 14 bases between them. The CDR3 is 15 residues long. The CDR3 bases are TGTGCCAGCAGTGACGCGAGGGGGGGGGCCTACGAGCAGTACTTC. Translation: CASSDARGGAYEQYF.

This clone was seen at least ten times. J is TRBJ2-5 and V is TRBV29-1; 9 nucleotides agree with TRBD1. Looked up from germline, CDR1 is SQVTM and CDR2 is ANQGSEA. This CDR3 contains 13 residues. Losses at the gene ends were 5 bases for V and 3 bases for J; bases not matched to a gene: 4. The DNA for the CDR3 is TGCAGCGTTTCGACAGGGGGGAAAGAGACCCAGTACTTC. It encodes CSVSTGGKETQYF.

Ten or more counts support this clone. The rearrangement uses TRBV3-1 and TRBJ2-5, with TRBD2 matching over 7 bases. CDR3 length: 16 residues. CDR1 and CDR2 (germline): LGHDT, YNNKEL (reference sequence). Trimming at V came to 4 bases and at J to 5 bases, leaving 13 bases not matched to a gene. This chain's CDR3 is CASSLRDEGREETQYF. CDR3 DNA: TGTGCCAGCAGCCTGAGGGACGAAGGGAGGGAGGAGACCCAGTACTTC.

This clone was seen repeatedly, ten times or more. V is TRBV27 and J is TRBJ2-1; 14 nucleotides agree with TRBD2. Germline V gene data show CDR1 as MNHEY and CDR2 as SMNVEV (reference sequence). The CDR3 length is 19 residues. Trimming removed 3 bases from V and 4 bases from J; junction bases left unmatched: 11. The CDR3 spells CASSLEVRLAGGFYNEQFF. The CDR3 DNA reads TGTGCCAGCAGTTTGGAGGTAAGACTAGCGGGAGGGTTTTACAATGAGCAGTTCTTC.

This clone was found many times. The chain is built from TRBV20-1 and TRBJ1-1; possibly TRBD1 for D (6 bases). V was pared by 5 bases and J by 4 bases, with 11 bases between. CDR3 length: 12 residues. Germline-derived CDR1 and CDR2 are DFQATT and SNEGSKA (reference sequence). DNA for the CDR3: TGCAGTGCTGCGAAAGGGGGCACTGAAGCTTTCTTT. Translated: CSAAKGGTEAFF.

This clone was recorded at least ten times. This chain links TRBV20-1 with TRBJ2-2; D might be TRBD1 or TRBD2, each matching 6 bases. V was trimmed by 0 bases and J by 0 bases, leaving 17 bases between them. Germline CDR1 is DFQATT and CDR2 is SNEGSKA (reference sequence). The CDR3 spans 18 residues. CDR3 bases: TGCAGTGCTAGAGATCTGGCTGGGGGCGGGACGAACACCGGGGAGCTGTTTTTT. Its translation: CSARDLAGGGTNTGELFF.

This clone was seen at least ten times. The sample contains more than one DNA sequence encoding this CDR3. CDR3 DNA sequence: TGCAGTGTCGGACGTCGGAACACTGAAGCTTTCTTT. Translation: CSVGRRNTEAFF. The chain joins TRBV20-1 to TRBJ1-1; D not certain. CDR1 is DFQATT, CDR2 SNEGSKA, per germline (reference sequence). V was cut by 7 bases and J by 1 base, with 10 bases left in between. The CDR3 loop spans 12 amino acids.